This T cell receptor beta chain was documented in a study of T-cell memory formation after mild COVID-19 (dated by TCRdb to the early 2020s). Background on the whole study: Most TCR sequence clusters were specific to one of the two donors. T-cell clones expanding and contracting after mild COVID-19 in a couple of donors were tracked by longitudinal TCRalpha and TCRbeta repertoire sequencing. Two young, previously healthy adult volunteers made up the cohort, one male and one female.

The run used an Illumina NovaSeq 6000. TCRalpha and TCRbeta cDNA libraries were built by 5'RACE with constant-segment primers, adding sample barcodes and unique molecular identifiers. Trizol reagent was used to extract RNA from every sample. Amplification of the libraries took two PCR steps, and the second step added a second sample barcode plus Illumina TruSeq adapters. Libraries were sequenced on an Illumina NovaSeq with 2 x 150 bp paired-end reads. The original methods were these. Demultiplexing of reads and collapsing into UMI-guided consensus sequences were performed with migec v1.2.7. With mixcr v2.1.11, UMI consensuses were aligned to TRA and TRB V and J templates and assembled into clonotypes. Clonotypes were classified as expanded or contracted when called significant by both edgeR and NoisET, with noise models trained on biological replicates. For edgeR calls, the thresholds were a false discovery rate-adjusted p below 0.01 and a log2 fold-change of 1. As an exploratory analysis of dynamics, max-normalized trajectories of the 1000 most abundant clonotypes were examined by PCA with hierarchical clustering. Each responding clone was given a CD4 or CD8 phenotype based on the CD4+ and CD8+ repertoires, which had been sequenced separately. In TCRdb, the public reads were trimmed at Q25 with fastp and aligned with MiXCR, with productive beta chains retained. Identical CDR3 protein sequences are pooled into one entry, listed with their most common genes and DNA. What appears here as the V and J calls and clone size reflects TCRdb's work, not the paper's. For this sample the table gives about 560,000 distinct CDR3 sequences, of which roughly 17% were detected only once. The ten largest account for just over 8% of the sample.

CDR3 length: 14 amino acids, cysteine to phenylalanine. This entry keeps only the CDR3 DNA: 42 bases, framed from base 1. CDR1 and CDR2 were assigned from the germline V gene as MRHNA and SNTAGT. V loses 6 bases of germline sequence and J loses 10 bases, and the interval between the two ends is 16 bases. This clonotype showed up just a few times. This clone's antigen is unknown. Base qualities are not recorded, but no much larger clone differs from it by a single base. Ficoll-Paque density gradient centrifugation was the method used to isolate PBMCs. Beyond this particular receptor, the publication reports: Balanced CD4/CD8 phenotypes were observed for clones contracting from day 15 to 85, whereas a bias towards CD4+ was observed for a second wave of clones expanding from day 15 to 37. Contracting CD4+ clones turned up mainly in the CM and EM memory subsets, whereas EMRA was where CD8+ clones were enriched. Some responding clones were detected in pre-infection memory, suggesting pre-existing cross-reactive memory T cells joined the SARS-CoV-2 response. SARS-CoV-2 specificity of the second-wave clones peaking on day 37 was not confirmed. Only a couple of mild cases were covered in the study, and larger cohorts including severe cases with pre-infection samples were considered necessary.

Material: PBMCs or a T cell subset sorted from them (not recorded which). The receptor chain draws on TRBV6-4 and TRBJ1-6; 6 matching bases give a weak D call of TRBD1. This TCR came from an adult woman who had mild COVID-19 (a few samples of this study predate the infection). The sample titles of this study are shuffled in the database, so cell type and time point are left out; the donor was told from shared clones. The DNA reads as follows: TGTGCCAGCAGGGAACAGGGAGAGGAATCACCCCTCCACTTT. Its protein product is CASREQGEESPLHF.